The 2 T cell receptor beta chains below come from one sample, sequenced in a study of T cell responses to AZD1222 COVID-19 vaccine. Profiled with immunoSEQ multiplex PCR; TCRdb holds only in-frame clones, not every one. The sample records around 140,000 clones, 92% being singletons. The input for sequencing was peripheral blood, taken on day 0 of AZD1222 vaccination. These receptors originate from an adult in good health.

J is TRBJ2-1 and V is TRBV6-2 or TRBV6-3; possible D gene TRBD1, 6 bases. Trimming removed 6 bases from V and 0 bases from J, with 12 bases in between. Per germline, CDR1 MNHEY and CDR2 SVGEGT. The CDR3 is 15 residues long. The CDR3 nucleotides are TGTGCCAGCAGCTTCCAGGGGAGCTCCTACAATGAGCAGTTCTTC. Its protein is CASSFQGSSYNEQFF.

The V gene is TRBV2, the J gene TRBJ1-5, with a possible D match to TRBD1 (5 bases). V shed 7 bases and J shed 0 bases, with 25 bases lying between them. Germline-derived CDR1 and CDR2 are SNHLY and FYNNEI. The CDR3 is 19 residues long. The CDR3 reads CASTPRGTLAGGSNQPQHF. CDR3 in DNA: TGTGCCAGCACCCCTCGTGGGACTTTAGCGGGTGGTAGCAATCAGCCCCAGCATTTT.